A single TCR beta chain is shown here with its context. As yet, its antigen is unknown. This sample was taken from a study of cytomegalovirus exposure and HLA in healthy donors. Study outcomes and limitations: In vitro checks showed that a few CMV-associated chains really do target CMV antigens.

PCR primers comprised 60 Vbeta and 13 Jbeta primers. Repertoires were generated with immunoSEQ multiplex PCR, while TCRdb's copy carries only in-frame clones and drops some. The sample lists roughly 100,000 clones, almost 80% occurring once. The CDR3 covers 16 residues. Germline lookup yields CDR1 LNHDA and CDR2 SQIVND (reference sequence). V lost 1 base, J lost 7 bases, and 7 bases stayed unmatched. V usage is TRBV19 and J usage is TRBJ1-5; TRBD1 aligns across 10 bases. Sequenced sample: PBMCs. The receptor's source is a man over 45 in good health and CMV-seropositive. The CDR3 DNA sequence: TGTGCCAGTAGTATAGGACGGGACAGGGGTAACCAGCCCCAGCATTTT. It specifies CASSIGRDRGNQPQHF. Supplemented by reference TRBV19 and TRBJ1-5, the full variable domain reads DGGITQSPKYLFRKEGQNVTLSCEQNLNHDAMYWYRQDPGQGLRLIYYSQIVNDFQKGDIAEGYSVSREKKESFPLTVTSAQKNPTAFYLCASSIGRDRGNQPQHFGDGTRLSIL.